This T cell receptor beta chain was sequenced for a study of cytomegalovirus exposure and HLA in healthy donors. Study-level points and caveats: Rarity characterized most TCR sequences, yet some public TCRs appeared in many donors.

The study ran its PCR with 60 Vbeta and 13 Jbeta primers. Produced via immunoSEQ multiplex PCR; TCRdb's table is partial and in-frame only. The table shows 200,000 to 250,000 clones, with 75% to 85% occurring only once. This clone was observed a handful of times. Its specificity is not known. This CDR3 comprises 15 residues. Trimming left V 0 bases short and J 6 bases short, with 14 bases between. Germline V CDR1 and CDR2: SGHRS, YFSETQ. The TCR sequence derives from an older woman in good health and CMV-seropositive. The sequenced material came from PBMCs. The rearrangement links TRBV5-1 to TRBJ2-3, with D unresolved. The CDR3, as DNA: TGCGCCAGCAGCTTGGGGAGCCGGCGTTTGGATACGCAGTATTTT. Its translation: CASSLGSRRLDTQYF. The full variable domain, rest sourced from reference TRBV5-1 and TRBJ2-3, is KAGVTQTPRYLIKTRGQQVTLSCSPISGHRSVSWYQQTPGQGLQFLFEYFSETQRNKGNFPGRFSGRQFSNSRSEMNVSTLELGDSALYLCASSLGSRRLDTQYFGPGTRLTVL.